The T cell receptor (beta chain) described here comes from a study of CD8 T cells in ankylosing spondylitis. V was trimmed by 0 bases and J by 5 bases, leaving 11 bases between them. Germline V CDR1 and CDR2: SEHNR, FQNEAQ (reference sequence). The CDR3 consists of 14 residues. TCRdb called the 5' RACE reads again in MiXCR, with one record for every CDR3 protein. The sample records about 96,000 distinct CDR3 sequences, around 30% being singletons. This TCR was sampled from a male donor with ankylosing spondylitis or in good health (not recorded which). The gene calls are TRBV7-9 and TRBJ2-7; TRBD2 might be the D (6 bases). Sequencing was carried out using blood, either unsorted or a sorted T cell fraction (not recorded which). Here the CDR3 reads CASSLAEGLDEQYF. For the CDR3, the DNA is TGTGCCAGCAGCTTAGCGGAGGGGCTAGACGAGCAGTACTTC.